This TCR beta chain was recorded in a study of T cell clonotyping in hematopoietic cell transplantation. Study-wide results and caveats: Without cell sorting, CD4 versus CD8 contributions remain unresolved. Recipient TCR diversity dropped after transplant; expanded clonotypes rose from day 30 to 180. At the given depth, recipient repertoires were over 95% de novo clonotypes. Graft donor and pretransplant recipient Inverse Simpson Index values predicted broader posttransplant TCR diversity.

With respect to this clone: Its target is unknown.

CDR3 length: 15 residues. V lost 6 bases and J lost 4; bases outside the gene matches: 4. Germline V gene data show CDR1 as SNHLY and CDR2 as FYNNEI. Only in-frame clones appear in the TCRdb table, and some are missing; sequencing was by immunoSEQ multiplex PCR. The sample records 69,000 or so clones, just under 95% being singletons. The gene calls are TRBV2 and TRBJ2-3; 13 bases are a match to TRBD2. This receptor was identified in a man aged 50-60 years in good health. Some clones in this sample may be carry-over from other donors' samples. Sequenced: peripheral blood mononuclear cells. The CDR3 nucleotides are TGTGCCAGCAGCTCCGGGACTAGCGGGGCAGATACGCAGTATTTT. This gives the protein CASSSGTSGADTQYF.